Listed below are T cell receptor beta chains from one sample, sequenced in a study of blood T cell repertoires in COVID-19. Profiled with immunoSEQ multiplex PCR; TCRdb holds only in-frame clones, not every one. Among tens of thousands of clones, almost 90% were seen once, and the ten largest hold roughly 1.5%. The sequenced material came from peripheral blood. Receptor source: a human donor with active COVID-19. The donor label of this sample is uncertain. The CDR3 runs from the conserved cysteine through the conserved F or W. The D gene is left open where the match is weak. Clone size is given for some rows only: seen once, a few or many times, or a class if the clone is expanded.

CDR3 protein: CASSQGRQGGYEQYF
CDR3 DNA: TGTGCCAGCAGCCAAGGGCGTCAGGGGGGCTACGAGCAGTACTTC
J gene: TRBJ2-7
clone size: NA
V gene: TRBV3-1/TRBV3-2
D gene: NA

CDR3 protein: CASSEVGLYQETQYF
CDR3 DNA: TGCGCCAGCAGTGAGGTGGGGCTCTACCAAGAGACCCAGTACTTC
J gene: TRBJ2-5
clone size: once
V gene: TRBV10-2
D gene: NA

CDR3 protein: CASSFSNSYEQYF
CDR3 DNA: TGTGCCAGCAGTTTTTCCAACTCCTACGAGCAGTACTTC
J gene: TRBJ2-7
clone size: once
V gene: TRBV12-3/TRBV12-4
D gene: NA

CDR3 protein: CASSQSPPGQGAWELFF
CDR3 DNA: TGTGCCAGCAGCCAAAGCCCCCCGGGACAGGGGGCCTGGGAGCTGTTTTTT
J gene: TRBJ2-2
clone size: NA
V gene: TRBV3-1/TRBV3-2
D gene: TRBD1

CDR3 protein: CASSWVGENTEAFF
CDR3 DNA: TGCGCCAGCAGCTGGGTCGGGGAGAACACTGAAGCTTTCTTT
J gene: TRBJ1-1
clone size: NA
V gene: TRBV5-1
D gene: NA

CDR3 protein: CASSLGPGSSYNEQFF
CDR3 DNA: TGTGCCAGCAGCTTGGGGCCGGGGAGCTCCTACAATGAGCAGTTCTTC
J gene: TRBJ2-1
clone size: NA
V gene: TRBV5-6
D gene: NA

CDR3 protein: CASGSLTSITDTQYF
CDR3 DNA: TGTGCCAGCGGATCTTTGACTAGCATAACAGATACGCAGTATTTT
J gene: TRBJ2-3
clone size: once
V gene: TRBV27
D gene: TRBD2

CDR3 protein: CASSPLSSSYEQYF
CDR3 DNA: TGTGCCAGCAGCCCTCTATCTAGCTCCTACGAGCAGTACTTC
J gene: TRBJ2-7
clone size: NA
V gene: TRBV9
D gene: NA

CDR3 protein: CASSLVLGAENSPLHF
CDR3 DNA: TGTGCCAGCAGCTTAGTGTTGGGGGCCGAAAATTCACCCCTCCACTTT
J gene: TRBJ1-6
clone size: NA
V gene: TRBV7-9
D gene: NA

CDR3 protein: CASSEALLHTEAFF
CDR3 DNA: TGCGCCAGCAGTGAGGCTTTACTTCACACTGAAGCTTTCTTT
J gene: TRBJ1-1
clone size: once
V gene: TRBV10-2
D gene: NA

CDR3 protein: CASSQERHTDTQYF
CDR3 DNA: TGCGCCAGCAGCCAAGAGAGGCACACAGATACGCAGTATTTT
J gene: TRBJ2-3
clone size: NA
V gene: TRBV4-3
D gene: NA

CDR3 protein: CAIRDFGTEAFF
CDR3 DNA: TGTGCCATCAGGGACTTCGGGACTGAAGCTTTCTTT
J gene: TRBJ1-1
clone size: once
V gene: TRBV10-3
D gene: NA

CDR3 protein: CASSVSSHPRETQYF
CDR3 DNA: TGTGCCAGCAGCGTATCGTCCCATCCCAGGGAGACCCAGTACTTC
J gene: TRBJ2-5
clone size: NA
V gene: TRBV5-6
D gene: NA

CDR3 protein: CASSTHRGRNQPQHF
CDR3 DNA: TGTGCCAGCAGTACACACAGGGGGCGCAATCAGCCCCAGCATTTT
J gene: TRBJ1-5
clone size: NA
V gene: TRBV28
D gene: TRBD1

CDR3 protein: CASSPRGLSKWAFF
CDR3 DNA: TGTGCCAGCAGCCCCCGTGGGCTATCGAAGTGGGCTTTCTTT
J gene: TRBJ1-1
clone size: few
V gene: TRBV3-1/TRBV3-2
D gene: NA

CDR3 protein: CAWRRTSGGLTHEQFF
CDR3 DNA: TGTGCCTGGAGGAGGACTAGCGGGGGTCTCACTCATGAGCAGTTCTTC
J gene: TRBJ2-1
clone size: NA
V gene: TRBV30
D gene: TRBD2

CDR3 protein: CASSLRGNTEAFF
CDR3 DNA: TGTGCCAGCAGCTTACGGGGAAACACTGAAGCTTTCTTT
J gene: TRBJ1-1
clone size: NA
V gene: TRBV11-3
D gene: NA

CDR3 protein: CASSEYEGLAGGEQYF
CDR3 DNA: TGTGCCAGCAGTGAATACGAGGGACTAGCGGGGGGCGAGCAGTACTTC
J gene: TRBJ2-7
clone size: NA
V gene: TRBV6-1
D gene: TRBD2

CDR3 protein: CASSLAGSSNQPQHF
CDR3 DNA: TGTGCCAGCAGCTTGGCAGGATCTAGCAATCAGCCCCAGCATTTT
J gene: TRBJ1-5
clone size: NA
V gene: TRBV5-6
D gene: NA

CDR3 protein: CASNTGLTEAFF
CDR3 DNA: TGTGCCAGCAATACAGGGTTGACTGAAGCTTTCTTT
J gene: TRBJ1-1
clone size: NA
V gene: TRBV28
D gene: NA

CDR3 protein: CASTHQVGPSGELFF
CDR3 DNA: TGTGCCAGCACCCATCAGGTGGGGCCGTCCGGGGAGCTGTTTTTT
J gene: TRBJ2-2
clone size: NA
V gene: TRBV7-2
D gene: NA

CDR3 protein: CASSEGTGVEPQHF
CDR3 DNA: TGTGCCAGCAGTGAAGGGACAGGGGTTGAGCCCCAGCATTTT
J gene: TRBJ1-5
clone size: once
V gene: TRBV2
D gene: TRBD1